This T cell receptor beta chain was profiled in a study of blood T cell repertoires in COVID-19. The overall study: Sites across the United States, Italy and Spain contributed samples from acute and convalescent COVID-19. PBMCs, B-cell-depleted T cells, or T cells provided the cDNA or gDNA that made up the material.

In the original analysis: Reference gene primer amplification gave nucleated cell count estimates. Assay used: immunoSEQ multiplex PCR; TCRdb lists only in-frame clones, some missing. V and J calls and clone size are those listed in that table; D and trimming were worked out from the DNA. This table has 84,000 or so clones, almost 85% appearing once. CDR1 is SGHNT and CDR2 is YYREEE in the germline V gene (reference sequence). This CDR3 spans 13 amino acids. The V end lost 3 bases, the J end lost 3 bases, and 9 bases lay between the germline ends. This TCR came from a woman of 80 years or more with acute or convalescent COVID-19. The rearrangement uses TRBV5-4 and TRBJ2-5; D perhaps matches TRBD2 (6 bases). The sample consisted of peripheral blood. DNA for the CDR3: TGTGCCAGCAGCTCCGGACTAAAAGAGACCCAGTACTTC. It encodes CASSSGLKETQYF.